This passage covers 11 T cell receptor beta chains from one sample sequenced in a study of CD8+CD57+ T cells in acquired aplastic anemia. TCR beta VDJ and CDR3 profiles were obtained from a genomic DNA template. TCRdb recomputed calls from the reads with MiXCR, one row per CDR3 protein. The data show about 250,000 distinct CDR3 sequences, 47% seen once. An expansion of CD8+CD57+ cells by flow cytometry had been shown in patients chosen for sequencing. Sequenced material: sorted CD4+, CD8+, or CD8+CD57+ T cells (not recorded which) from PBMCs. The receptors originated from a human donor with aplastic anemia.

V usage is TRBV3-1 and J usage is TRBJ2-7; 11 positions match TRBD2. V shed 6 bases, J shed 3 bases, and the junction held 4 bases outside the gene matches. Germline values: CDR1 LGHDT, CDR2 YNNKEL (reference sequence). The CDR3 totals 14 residues. CDR3 coding DNA: TGTGCCAGCAGTTTACTAGCGGGAGTCTACGAGCAGTACTTC. Translated, it gives CASSLLAGVYEQYF.

This clonotype has a count of ten or more. The rearrangement uses TRBV6-5 and TRBJ2-6; D gene uncertain. Germline loops: CDR1 MNHEY, CDR2 SVGAGI. Trimming took off 2 bases at V and 3 bases at J, with 5 bases between the two ends. The length of the CDR3 is 14 residues. CDR3 protein: CASSYGVGANVLTF. CDR3 DNA sequence: TGTGCCAGCAGTTACGGGGTTGGGGCCAACGTCCTGACTTTC.

A few counts support this clonotype. This may be a read error, as it is one base from a much larger clone. The CDR3 DNA sequence: TGCGCCAGCAGCCAAGGGAGACGGGGCGCCTACGAGCAGTACTTC. Translating it yields CASSQGRRGAYEQYF. The rearrangement uses TRBV6-4 and TRBJ2-7, with D perhaps TRBD1 or TRBD2 (5 bases each). This CDR3 comprises 15 residues. Germline loops: CDR1 MRHNA, CDR2 SNTAGT.

This clonotype was detected ten times or more. The chain uses TRBV12-3 or TRBV12-4 and TRBJ1-1, with D uncertain. The CDR3 consists of 14 residues. Trimming took 3 bases from V and 2 from J, leaving 10 bases between them. The CDR3: CASSFLLGNTEAFF. The DNA for the CDR3 is TGTGCCAGCAGTTTTCTCCTGGGCAACACTGAAGCTTTCTTT.

The CDR3 nucleotides read TGTGCCAGCAGGGCTAGCGGGGAGATCCGAGAGACCCAGTACTTC. This translates into CASRASGEIRETQYF. The chain joins TRBV12-3 or TRBV12-4 to TRBJ2-5; TRBD2 matches at 9 bases. The length of the CDR3 is 15 residues. The junction had 9 bases not matched to a gene; V was cut back by 6 bases and J by 4 bases.

The chain has TRBV5-1 and TRBJ2-5; TRBD1 matches 9 bases. Germline trimming cut 2 bases from V and 3 bases from J; bases unmatched to any gene: 5. CDR1 SGHRS and CDR2 YFSETQ come from the germline V gene. There are 15 residues in the CDR3. The CDR3 DNA sequence: TGCGCCAGCAGCTTCGGACAGGGGACTAAAGAGACCCAGTACTTC. Translated, it gives CASSFGQGTKETQYF.

This chain joins TRBV11-2 and TRBJ2-1, with D maybe TRBD1 (5 bases). CDR3 length equals 18 residues. V lost 5 bases, J lost 0 bases, and 20 bases lay in between. Looked up from germline, CDR1 is SGHAT and CDR2 is FQNNGV. CDR3 sequence: CASSQEVGWTSSYNEQFF. The CDR3 DNA reads TGTGCCAGCAGCCAAGAAGTTGGATGGACAAGCTCCTACAATGAGCAGTTCTTC. The full variable domain, completed using reference TRBV11-2 and TRBJ2-1, is EAGVAQSPRYKIIEKRQSVAFWCNPISGHATLYWYQQILGQGPKLLIQFQNNGVVDDSQLPKDRFSAERLKGVDSTLKIQPAKLEDSAVYLCASSQEVGWTSSYNEQFFGPGTRLTVL.

Points on this clonotype: The CDR3 carries no conserved terminal phenylalanine or tryptophan, so it likely arises from a read error. V is TRBV14 and J is TRBJ1-5; D possibly corresponds to TRBD1 (6 bases). V lost 4 bases and J 3 bases, leaving 10 bases between the germline ends. This CDR3 spans 14 amino acids. The germline gives CDR1 SGHDN, CDR2 FVKESK. The CDR3 DNA reads as TGTGCCAGCAGCCTCCGGGACATCAATCAGCCCCAGCATCTT. This codes for CASSLRDINQPQHL.

The chain combines TRBV7-6 with TRBJ1-1, with TRBD1 identical over 8 bases. The CDR3 extends over 14 amino acids. Trimming took 5 bases from V and 2 from J; bases not matched to a gene: 4. The V gene's germline CDR1 is SGHVS and CDR2 FNYEAQ. CDR3 amino acids: CASSRRGLNTEAFF. The DNA of the CDR3 is TGTGCCAGCAGCCGCAGGGGGCTAAACACTGAAGCTTTCTTT. Together with reference TRBV7-6 and TRBJ1-1, the CDR3 gives the full variable domain: GAGVSQSPRYKVTKRGQDVALRCDPISGHVSLYWYRQALGQGPEFLTYFNYEAQQDKSGLPNDRFSAERPEGSISTLTIQRTEQRDSAMYRCASSRRGLNTEAFFGQGTRLTVV.

As concerns this clonotype: One end of the junction fails to match germline, which may point to a read error. The chain uses TRBV12-3 or TRBV12-4 and TRBJ2-3; 7 bases agree with TRBD2. This CDR3 has 13 amino acids. CDR3 loop: CASSARLANEQSF. The CDR3 region has the DNA TGTGCCAGCAGTGCGAGACTAGCTAATGAGCAGTCTTTT.

This clonotype was seen ten or more times. V usage is TRBV12-3 or TRBV12-4 and J usage is TRBJ2-3; 7 nucleotides match TRBD2. CDR3 size: 17 residues. V dropped 5 bases and J dropped 4; count of bases not matched to a gene: 15. The CDR3 sequence is CASSRSGKTRFSDTQYF. CDR3 in DNA: TGTGCCAGCAGTCGCAGCGGGAAAACGAGGTTCTCAGATACGCAGTATTTT.